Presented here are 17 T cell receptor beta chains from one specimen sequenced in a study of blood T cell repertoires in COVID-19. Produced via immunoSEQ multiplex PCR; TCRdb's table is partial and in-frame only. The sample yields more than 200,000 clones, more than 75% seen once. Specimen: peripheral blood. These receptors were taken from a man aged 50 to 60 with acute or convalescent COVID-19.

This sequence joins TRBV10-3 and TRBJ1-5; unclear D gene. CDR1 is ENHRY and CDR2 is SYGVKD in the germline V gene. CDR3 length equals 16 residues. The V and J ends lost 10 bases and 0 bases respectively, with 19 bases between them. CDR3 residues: CATGGGGQYSNQPQHF. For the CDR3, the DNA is TGTGCCACTGGTGGCGGCGGCCAGTATAGCAATCAGCCCCAGCATTTT.

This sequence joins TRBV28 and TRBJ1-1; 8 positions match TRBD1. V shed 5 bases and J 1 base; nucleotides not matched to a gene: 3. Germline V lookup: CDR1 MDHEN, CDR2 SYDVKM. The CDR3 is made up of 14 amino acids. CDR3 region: CASSPTGENTEAFF. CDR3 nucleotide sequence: TGTGCCAGCAGTCCGACAGGGGAGAACACTGAAGCTTTCTTT. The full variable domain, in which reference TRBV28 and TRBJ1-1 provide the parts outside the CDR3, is DVKVTQSSRYLVKRTGEKVFLECVQDMDHENMFWYRQDPGLGLRLIYFSYDVKMKEKGDIPEGYSVSREKKERFSLILESASTNQTSMYLCASSPTGENTEAFFGQGTRLTVV.

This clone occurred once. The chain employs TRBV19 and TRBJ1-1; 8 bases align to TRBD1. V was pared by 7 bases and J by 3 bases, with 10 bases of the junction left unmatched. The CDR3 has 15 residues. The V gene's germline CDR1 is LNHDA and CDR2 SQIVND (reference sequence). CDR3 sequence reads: CASMTLRGPYTEAFF. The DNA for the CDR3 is TGTGCCAGTATGACTCTCAGGGGGCCCTACACTGAAGCTTTCTTT.

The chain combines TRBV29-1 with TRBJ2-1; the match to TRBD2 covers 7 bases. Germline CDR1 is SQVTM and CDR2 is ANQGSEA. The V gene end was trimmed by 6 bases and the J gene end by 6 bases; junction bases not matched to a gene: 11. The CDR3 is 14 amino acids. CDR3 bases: TGCAGCGTCAAACAGACTGGCGGGGGCAATGAGCAGTTCTTC. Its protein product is CSVKQTGGGNEQFF.

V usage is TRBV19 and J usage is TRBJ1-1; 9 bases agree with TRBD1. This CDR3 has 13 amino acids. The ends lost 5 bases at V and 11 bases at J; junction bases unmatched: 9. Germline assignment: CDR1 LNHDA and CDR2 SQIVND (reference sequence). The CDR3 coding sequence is TGTGCCAGTAGTCCGGGACAGGGTGGTTCGGCTTTCTTT. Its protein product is CASSPGQGGSAFF.

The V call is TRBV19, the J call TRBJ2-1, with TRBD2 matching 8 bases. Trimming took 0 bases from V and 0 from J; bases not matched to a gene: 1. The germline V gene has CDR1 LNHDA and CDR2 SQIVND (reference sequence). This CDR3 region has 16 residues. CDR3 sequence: CASSIDRGGSYNEQFF. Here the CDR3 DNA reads TGTGCCAGTAGTATAGATCGGGGGGGCTCCTACAATGAGCAGTTCTTC.

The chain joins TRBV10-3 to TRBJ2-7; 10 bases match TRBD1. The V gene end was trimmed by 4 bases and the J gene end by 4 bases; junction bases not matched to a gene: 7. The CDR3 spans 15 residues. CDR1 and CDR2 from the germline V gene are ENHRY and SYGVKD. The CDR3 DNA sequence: TGTGCCATCAGTGTGGGACAGGGGCTAAGATACGAGCAGTACTTC. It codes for CAISVGQGLRYEQYF.

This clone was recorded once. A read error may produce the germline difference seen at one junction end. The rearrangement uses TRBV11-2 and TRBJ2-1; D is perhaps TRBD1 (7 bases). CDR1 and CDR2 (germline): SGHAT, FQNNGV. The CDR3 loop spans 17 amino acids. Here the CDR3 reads CASTLLGTAGPHRQQFF. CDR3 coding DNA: TGTGCCAGCACCTTACTCGGGACAGCGGGCCCCCACCGTCAGCAGTTCTTC.

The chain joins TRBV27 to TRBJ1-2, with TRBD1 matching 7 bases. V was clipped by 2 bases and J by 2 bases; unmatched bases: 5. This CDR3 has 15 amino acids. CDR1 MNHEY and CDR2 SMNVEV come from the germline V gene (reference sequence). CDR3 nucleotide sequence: TGTGCCAGCAGTTTAAATCCAGGGGGGAACTATGGCTACACCTTC. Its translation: CASSLNPGGNYGYTF.

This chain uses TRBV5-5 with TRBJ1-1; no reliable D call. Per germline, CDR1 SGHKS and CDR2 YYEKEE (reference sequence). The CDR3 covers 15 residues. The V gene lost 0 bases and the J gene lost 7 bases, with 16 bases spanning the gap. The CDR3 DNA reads TGTGCCAGCAGCTTGGTAGTCATCGGGGTAAGTGAAGCTTTCTTT. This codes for CASSLVVIGVSEAFF.

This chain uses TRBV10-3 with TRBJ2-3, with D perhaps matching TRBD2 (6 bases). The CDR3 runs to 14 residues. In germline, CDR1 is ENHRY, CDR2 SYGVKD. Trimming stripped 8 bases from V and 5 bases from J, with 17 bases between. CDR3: CAIRDSRGGDTQYF. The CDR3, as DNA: TGTGCCATCCGGGACTCCCGAGGTGGAGATACGCAGTATTTT.

CDR3 protein: CASSTSGGANEQFF. The CDR3 DNA follows: TGTGCCAGCAGTACTAGCGGGGGGGCTAATGAGCAGTTCTTC. The rearrangement joins TRBV7-3 to TRBJ2-1, with 13 bases matching TRBD2. There are 14 residues in the CDR3. Germline assignment: CDR1 SGHTA and CDR2 FQGTGA. After removal of 6 bases from V and 7 bases from J, the junction contained 3 bases not matched to a gene. Using reference TRBV7-3 and TRBJ2-1 for the parts outside the CDR3, the full variable domain is GAGVSQTPSNKVTEKGKYVELRCDPISGHTALYWYRQSLGQGPEFLIYFQGTGAADDSGLPNDRFFAVRPEGSVSTLKIQRTERGDSAVYLCASSTSGGANEQFFGPGTRLTVL.

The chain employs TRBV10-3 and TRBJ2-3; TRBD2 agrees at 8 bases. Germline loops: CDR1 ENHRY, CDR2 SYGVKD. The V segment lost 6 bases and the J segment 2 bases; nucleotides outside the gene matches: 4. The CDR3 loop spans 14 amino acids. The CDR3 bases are TGTGCCATCAGAGTAGCGGGGAACACAGATACGCAGTATTTT. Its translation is CAIRVAGNTDTQYF.

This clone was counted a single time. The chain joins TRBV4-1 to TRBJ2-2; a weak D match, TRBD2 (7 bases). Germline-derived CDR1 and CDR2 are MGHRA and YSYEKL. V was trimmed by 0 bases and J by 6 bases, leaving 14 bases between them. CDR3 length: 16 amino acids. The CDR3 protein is CASSQEPGGAPGELFF. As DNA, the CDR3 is TGCGCCAGCAGCCAAGAACCGGGGGGCGCGCCCGGGGAGCTGTTTTTT.

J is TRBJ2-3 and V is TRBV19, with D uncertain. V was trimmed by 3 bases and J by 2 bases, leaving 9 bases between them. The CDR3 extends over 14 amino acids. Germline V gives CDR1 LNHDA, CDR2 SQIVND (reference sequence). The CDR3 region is CASSISQYTDTQYF. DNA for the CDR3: TGTGCCAGTAGTATCAGTCAGTACACAGATACGCAGTATTTT.

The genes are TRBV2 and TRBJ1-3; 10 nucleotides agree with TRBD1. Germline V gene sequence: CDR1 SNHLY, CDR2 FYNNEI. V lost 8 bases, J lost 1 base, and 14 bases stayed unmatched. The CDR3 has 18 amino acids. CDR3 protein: CASSIVRDRGFSGNTIYF. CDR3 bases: TGTGCCAGCTCCATCGTAAGGGACAGGGGTTTTTCTGGAAACACCATATATTTT.

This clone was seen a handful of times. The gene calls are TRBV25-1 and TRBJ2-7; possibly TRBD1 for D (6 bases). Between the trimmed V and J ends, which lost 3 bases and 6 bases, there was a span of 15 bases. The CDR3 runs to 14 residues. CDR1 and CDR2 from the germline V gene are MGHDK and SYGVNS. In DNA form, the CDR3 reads TGTGCCAGCAGTGAGGGCAGGGGTCTGGGCGAGCAGTACTTC. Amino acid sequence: CASSEGRGLGEQYF.